These 9 T cell receptor beta chains were all obtained from the same sample, sequenced in a study of technical replicates of blood from a few donors (dated by TCRdb to about 2017). Library preparation used the immunoSEQ multiplex PCR assay. This immuneACCESS table, as held by TCRdb, lists in-frame sequences with V and J called but not all clones. Of the missing ones, under half trace to an unresolved V gene in checked studies; the others have no known cause. For this sample there are 50,000 or so clones; 80% to 95% appear just once. The top ten hold about 3.9% of the sample. Sequenced input: PBMCs. The receptor source for this set is a human donor in good health. Some clones in this sample may be carry-over from other donors' samples.

V and J are TRBV7-7 and TRBJ1-3; D call uncertain. The germline CDR1 and CDR2 sequences are SSHAT and FNYEAQ (reference sequence). Trimming left V 5 bases short and J 0 bases short, with 5 bases between. This CDR3 comprises 13 residues. The CDR3 coding sequence is TGTGCCAGCAGCCTGTCCTCTGGAAACACCATATATTTT. Residues: CASSLSSGNTIYF.

The chain couples TRBV10-3 to TRBJ1-6; TRBD1 matches at 9 bases. Germline values: CDR1 ENHRY, CDR2 SYGVKD. The trim removed 6 bases at V and 7 bases at J, leaving 1 base unmatched. CDR3 size: 13 residues. The DNA for the CDR3 is TGTGCCATCAGGGGACAGGGAAATTCACCCCTCCACTTT. It codes for CAIRGQGNSPLHF.

The count of this clone is one. V and J are TRBV2 and TRBJ2-7; the match to TRBD2 covers 8 bases. This CDR3 contains 13 residues. The V gene's germline CDR1 is SNHLY and CDR2 FYNNEI. The junction had 13 bases not matched to a gene; V was cut back by 11 bases and J by 7 bases. CDR3 nucleotides: TGTGCCTCCGGGAGGGAGAACTTGGGGGAGCAGTACTTC. Protein sequence: CASGRENLGEQYF.

CDR3 protein: CASSARVGTSGDTQYF. In nucleotides, the CDR3 is TGTGCCAGCAGCGCCCGGGTGGGTACCTCGGGGGATACGCAGTATTTT. The gene calls are TRBV7-8 and TRBJ2-3; TRBD2 is a possible D gene (5 bases). V lost 5 bases and J lost 6, with 21 bases in between. Germline CDR1 and CDR2: SGHVS and FQNEAQ. The CDR3 runs to 16 residues.

The chain combines TRBV2 with TRBJ2-4, with a weak D call TRBD2 (6 bases). Trimming shortened V by 8 bases and J by 2 bases, and 13 bases separated the two germline ends. Germline CDR1 is SNHLY and CDR2 is FYNNEI. CDR3 length: 14 amino acids. The chain's CDR3 is CASRSSATKNIQYF. The CDR3 coding sequence is TGTGCCAGCCGGTCTAGCGCGACCAAAAACATTCAGTACTTC. Full variable domain (missing parts from reference TRBV2 and TRBJ2-4): EPEVTQTPSHQVTQMGQEVILRCVPISNHLYFYWYRQILGQKVEFLVSFYNNEISEKSEIFDDQFSVERPDGSNFTLKIRSTKLEDSAMYFCASRSSATKNIQYFGAGTRLSVL.

The chain recombines TRBV5-1 with TRBJ1-4; D is possibly TRBD1 (6 bases). This CDR3 is built from 16 residues. CDR1 is SGHRS and CDR2 is YFSETQ in the germline V gene. V lost 0 bases to trimming and J lost 7 bases, with 16 bases between them. The CDR3 DNA is TGCGCCAGCAGCTTGGCCCAGGGGCGGGGGAGTGAAAAACTGTTTTTT. It codes for CASSLAQGRGSEKLFF. Drawing the rest from reference TRBV5-1 and TRBJ1-4, the complete variable domain is KAGVTQTPRYLIKTRGQQVTLSCSPISGHRSVSWYQQTPGQGLQFLFEYFSETQRNKGNFPGRFSGRQFSNSRSEMNVSTLELGDSALYLCASSLAQGRGSEKLFFGSGTQLSVL.

This chain connects TRBV5-1 to TRBJ2-1; 7 bases agree with TRBD2. V shed 2 bases and J 3 bases; nucleotides not matched to a gene: 5. The CDR3 is 15 amino acids. Germline V gives CDR1 SGHRS, CDR2 YFSETQ. This CDR3 reads CASSFGGGSYNEQFF. The DNA for the CDR3 is TGCGCCAGCAGCTTCGGAGGCGGGAGCTACAATGAGCAGTTCTTC.

The rearrangement joins TRBV4-3 to TRBJ2-1; no clear D. Trimming left V 3 bases short and J 7 bases short, with 10 bases between. Germline V lookup: CDR1 LGHNA, CDR2 YSLEER. The CDR3 consists of 13 residues. CDR3 amino acids: CASSHSVRNEQFF. DNA for the CDR3: TGCGCCAGCAGCCATTCCGTGCGGAATGAGCAGTTCTTC.

The V call is TRBV10-3, the J call TRBJ2-1; 8 bases agree with TRBD2. With V trimmed by 0 bases and J by 10 bases, 5 bases remained unmatched. This CDR3 is 14 amino acids long. The V gene's germline CDR1 is ENHRY and CDR2 SYGVKD. In DNA, the CDR3 is TGTGCCATCAGTGAGTCCGGGGGGGGGTTGGAGCAGTTCTTC. This gives the protein CAISESGGGLEQFF.